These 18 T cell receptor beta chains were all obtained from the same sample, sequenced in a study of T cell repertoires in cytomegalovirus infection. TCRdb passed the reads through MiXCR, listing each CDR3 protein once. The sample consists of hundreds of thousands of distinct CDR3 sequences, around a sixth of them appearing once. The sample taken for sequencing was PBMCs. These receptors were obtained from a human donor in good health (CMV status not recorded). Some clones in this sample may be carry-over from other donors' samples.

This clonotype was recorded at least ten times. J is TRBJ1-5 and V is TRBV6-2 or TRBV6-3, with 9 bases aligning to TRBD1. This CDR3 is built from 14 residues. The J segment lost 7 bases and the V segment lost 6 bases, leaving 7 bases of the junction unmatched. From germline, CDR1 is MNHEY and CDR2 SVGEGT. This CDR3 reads CASSRTGGSQPQHF. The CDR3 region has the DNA TGTGCCAGCAGCCGAACAGGGGGCAGCCAGCCCCAGCATTTT.

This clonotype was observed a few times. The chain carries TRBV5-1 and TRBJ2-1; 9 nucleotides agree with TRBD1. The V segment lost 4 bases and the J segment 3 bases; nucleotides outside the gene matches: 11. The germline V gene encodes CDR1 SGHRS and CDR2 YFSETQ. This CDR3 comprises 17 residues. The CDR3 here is CASSQGQGAGNYNEQFF. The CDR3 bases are TGCGCCAGCAGCCAGGGACAGGGTGCCGGTAACTACAATGAGCAGTTCTTC.

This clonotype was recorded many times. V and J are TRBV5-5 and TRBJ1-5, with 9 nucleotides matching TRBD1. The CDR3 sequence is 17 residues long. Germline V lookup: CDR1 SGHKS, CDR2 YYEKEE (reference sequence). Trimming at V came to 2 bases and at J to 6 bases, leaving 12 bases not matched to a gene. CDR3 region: CASSLSTGGQGSQPQHF. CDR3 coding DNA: TGTGCCAGCAGCTTATCAACCGGGGGACAGGGCAGTCAGCCCCAGCATTTT.

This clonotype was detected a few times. CDR3 protein: CASSYSFGTRGTGELFF. The CDR3 bases are TGTGCCAGCAGTTACTCGTTTGGAACCCGAGGCACCGGGGAGCTGTTTTTT. The chain links TRBV6-2 or TRBV6-3 to TRBJ2-2, with no clear D. Trimming took 0 bases from V and 4 from J, leaving 15 bases between them. Germline-derived CDR1 and CDR2 are MNHEY and SVGEGT. The CDR3 length is 17 residues.

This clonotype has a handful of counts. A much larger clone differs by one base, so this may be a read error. Written as DNA, the CDR3 is TGTGCCAGCAGCAGGGGACAGATGAACACTGAAGCTTTCTTT. The encoded protein is CASSRGQMNTEAFF. V and J are TRBV5-4 and TRBJ1-1, with 7 bases fitting TRBD1. This CDR3 region has 14 residues. With 4 bases clipped from V and 0 bases from J, the junction kept 3 bases outside the gene matches. Germline-derived CDR1 and CDR2 are SGHNT and YYREEE (reference sequence).

The CDR3 protein is CASSIQSFNSPLHF. CDR3 coding DNA: TGTGCCAGCAGCATACAGAGCTTTAATTCACCCCTCCACTTT. The chain is built from TRBV14 and TRBJ1-6; D gene ambiguous. The CDR3 extends over 14 amino acids. Germline-derived CDR1 and CDR2 are SGHDN and FVKESK. Deletions cut 5 bases from V and 6 bases from J, with 11 bases between.

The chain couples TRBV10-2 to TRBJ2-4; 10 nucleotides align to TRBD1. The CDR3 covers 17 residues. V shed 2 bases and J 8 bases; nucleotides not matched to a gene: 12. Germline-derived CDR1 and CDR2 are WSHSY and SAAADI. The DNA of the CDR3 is TGCGCCAGCAGTGAGGATGAGACAGGGGGCGACTGGGACATTCAGTACTTC. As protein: CASSEDETGGDWDIQYF.

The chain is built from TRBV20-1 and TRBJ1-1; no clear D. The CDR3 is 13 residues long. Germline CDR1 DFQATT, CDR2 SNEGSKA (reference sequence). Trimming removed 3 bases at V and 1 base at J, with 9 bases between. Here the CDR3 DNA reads TGCAGTGCTAGGGCGGATCCGAACACTGAAGCTTTCTTT. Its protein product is CSARADPNTEAFF.

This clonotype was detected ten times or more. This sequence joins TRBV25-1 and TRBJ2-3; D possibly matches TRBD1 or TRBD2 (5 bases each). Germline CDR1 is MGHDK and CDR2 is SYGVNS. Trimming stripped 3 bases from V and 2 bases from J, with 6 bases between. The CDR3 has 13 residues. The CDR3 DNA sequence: TGTGCCAGCAGTGACGGGACCACAGATACGCAGTATTTT. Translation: CASSDGTTDTQYF.

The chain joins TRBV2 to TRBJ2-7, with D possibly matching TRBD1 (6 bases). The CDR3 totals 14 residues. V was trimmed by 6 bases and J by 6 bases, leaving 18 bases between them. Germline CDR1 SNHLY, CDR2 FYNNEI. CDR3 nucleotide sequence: TGTGCCAGCAGGATACAGGGCTGGATTGGCGAGCAGTACTTC. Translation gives CASRIQGWIGEQYF.

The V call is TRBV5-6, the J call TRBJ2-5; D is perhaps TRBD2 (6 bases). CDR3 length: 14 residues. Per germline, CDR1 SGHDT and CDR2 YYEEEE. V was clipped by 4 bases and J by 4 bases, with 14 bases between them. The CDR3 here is CASSRRGSGETQYF. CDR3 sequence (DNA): TGTGCCAGCAGCCGACGGGGGTCCGGAGAGACCCAGTACTTC.

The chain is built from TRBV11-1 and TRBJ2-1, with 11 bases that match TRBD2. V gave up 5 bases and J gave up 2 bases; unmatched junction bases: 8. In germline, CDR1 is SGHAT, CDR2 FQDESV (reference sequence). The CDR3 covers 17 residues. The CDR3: CASSVLSGGATYNEQFF. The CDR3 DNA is TGTGCCAGCAGCGTCCTTAGCGGGGGGGCTACCTACAATGAGCAGTTCTTC.

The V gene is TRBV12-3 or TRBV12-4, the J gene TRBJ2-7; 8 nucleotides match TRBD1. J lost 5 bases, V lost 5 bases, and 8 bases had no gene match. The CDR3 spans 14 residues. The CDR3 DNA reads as TGTGCCAGCAGTCTCCGGACAGGGAGCGACGAGCAGTACTTC. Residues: CASSLRTGSDEQYF.

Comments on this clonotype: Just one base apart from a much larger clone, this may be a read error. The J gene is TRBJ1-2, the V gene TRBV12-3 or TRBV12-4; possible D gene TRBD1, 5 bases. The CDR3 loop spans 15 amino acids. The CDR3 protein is CVSTPGGLVLEGYTF. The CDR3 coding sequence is TGTGTCAGCACCCCTGGGGGACTCGTCTTGGAGGGCTACACCTTC.

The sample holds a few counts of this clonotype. The CDR3: CASRPTGRETQYF. The CDR3 nucleotides read TGTGCCAGCAGACCGACGGGGCGAGAGACCCAGTACTTC. The chain uses TRBV12-3 or TRBV12-4 and TRBJ2-5; D might be TRBD1 or TRBD2, each matching 5 bases. The V and J ends lost 6 bases and 4 bases respectively, with 12 bases between them. The CDR3 consists of 13 residues.

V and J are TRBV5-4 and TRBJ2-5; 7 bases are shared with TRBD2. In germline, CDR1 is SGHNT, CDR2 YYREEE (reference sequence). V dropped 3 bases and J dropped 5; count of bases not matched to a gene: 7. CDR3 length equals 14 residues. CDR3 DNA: TGTGCCAGCAGCTCGGGGGGAAGGGCGGAGACCCAGTACTTC. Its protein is CASSSGGRAETQYF. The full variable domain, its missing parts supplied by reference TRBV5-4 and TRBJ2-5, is ETGVTQSPTHLIKTRGQQVTLRCSSQSGHNTVSWYQQALGQGPQFIFQYYREEENGRGNFPPRFSGLQFPNYSSELNVNALELDDSALYLCASSSGGRAETQYFGPGTRLLVL.

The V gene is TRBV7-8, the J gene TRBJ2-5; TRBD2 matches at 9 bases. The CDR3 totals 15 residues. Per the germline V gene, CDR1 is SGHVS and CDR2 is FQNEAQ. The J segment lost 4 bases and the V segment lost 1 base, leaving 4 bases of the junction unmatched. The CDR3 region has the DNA TGTGCCAGCAGCTTAGTAGCGGGAGTCGCAGAGACCCAGTACTTC. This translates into CASSLVAGVAETQYF.

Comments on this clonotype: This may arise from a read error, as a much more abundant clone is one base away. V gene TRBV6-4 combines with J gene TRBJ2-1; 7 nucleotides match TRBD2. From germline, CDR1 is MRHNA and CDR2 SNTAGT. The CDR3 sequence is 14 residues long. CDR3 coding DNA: TGTGCCAGCAATCCCGGGGGGATCTACCATGAGCAGTTCTTC. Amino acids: CASNPGGIYHEQFF.